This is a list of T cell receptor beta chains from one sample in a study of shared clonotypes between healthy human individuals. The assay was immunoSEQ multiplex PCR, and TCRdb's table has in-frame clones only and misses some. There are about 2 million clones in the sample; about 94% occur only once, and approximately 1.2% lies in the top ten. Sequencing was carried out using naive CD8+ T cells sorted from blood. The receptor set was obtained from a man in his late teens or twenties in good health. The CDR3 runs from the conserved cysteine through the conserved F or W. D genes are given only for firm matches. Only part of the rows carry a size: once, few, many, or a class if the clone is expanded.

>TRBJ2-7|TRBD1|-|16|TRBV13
CASSLGPGGYPYEQYF
TGTGCCAGCAGCTTAGGCCCAGGGGGCTATCCCTACGAGCAGTACTTC
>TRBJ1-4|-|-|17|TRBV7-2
CASSLRSDGPGSEKLFF
TGTGCCAGCAGCTTACGATCGGACGGCCCCGGTTCCGAAAAACTGTTTTTT
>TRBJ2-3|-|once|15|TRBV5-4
CASSLGGSPTDTQYF
TGTGCCAGCAGCTTGGGAGGGAGCCCCACAGATACGCAGTATTTT
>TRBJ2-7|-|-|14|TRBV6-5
CASSSSTGNYEQYF
TGTGCCAGCAGTTCATCAACAGGAAACTACGAGCAGTACTTC
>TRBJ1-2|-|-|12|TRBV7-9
CASSGQGPGYTF
TGTGCCAGCAGCGGGCAAGGGCCTGGCTACACCTTC
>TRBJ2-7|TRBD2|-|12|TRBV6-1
CASTGGSYEQYF
TGTGCCAGCACGGGGGGCTCCTACGAGCAGTACTTC
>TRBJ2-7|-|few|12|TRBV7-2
CASSSSSYEQYF
TGTGCCAGCAGCTCCAGCTCCTACGAGCAGTACTTC
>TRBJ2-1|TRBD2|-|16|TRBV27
CASSLSRGLAINEQFF
TGTGCCAGCAGTTTATCGCGAGGACTAGCTATCAATGAGCAGTTCTTC
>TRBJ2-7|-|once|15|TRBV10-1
CASTGTHLEAYEQYF
TGCGCCAGTACCGGGACACATCTAGAAGCCTACGAGCAGTACTTC
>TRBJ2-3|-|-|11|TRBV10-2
CASSATDTQYF
TGCGCCAGCAGTGCCACAGATACGCAGTATTTT
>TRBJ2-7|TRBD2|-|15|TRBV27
CASSLVLAGEDEQYF
TGTGCCAGCAGTTTAGTACTAGCGGGAGAGGACGAGCAGTACTTC
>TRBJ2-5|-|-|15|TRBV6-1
CASSDPTGEGETQYF
TGTGCCAGCAGTGACCCCACAGGGGAGGGAGAGACCCAGTACTTC
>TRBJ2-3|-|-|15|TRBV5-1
CASSLGQASTDTQYF
TGCGCCAGCAGCTTGGGACAGGCAAGCACAGATACGCAGTATTTT
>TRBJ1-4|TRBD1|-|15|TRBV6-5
CASRLTTGGNEKLFF
TGTGCCAGCAGGTTAACAACAGGGGGTAATGAAAAACTGTTTTTT
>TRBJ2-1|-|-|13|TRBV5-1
CASSLGWGGEQFF
TGCGCCAGCAGCTTGGGATGGGGTGGGGAGCAGTTCTTC
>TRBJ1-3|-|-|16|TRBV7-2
CASSLASGGAPYTIYF
TGTGCCAGCAGCTTAGCCTCCGGGGGCGCACCGTACACCATATATTTT
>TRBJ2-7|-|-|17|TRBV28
CASSLILDRADGYEQYF
TGTGCCAGCAGTTTAATCCTGGATCGGGCAGATGGCTACGAGCAGTACTTC
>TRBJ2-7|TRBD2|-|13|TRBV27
CASSYSGMDEQYF
TGTGCCAGCAGTTATAGCGGGATGGACGAGCAGTACTTC
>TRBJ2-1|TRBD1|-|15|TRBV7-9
CASSLRDRVYNEQFF
TGTGCCAGCAGCTTACGGGACAGGGTTTACAATGAGCAGTTCTTC
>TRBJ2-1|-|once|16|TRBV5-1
CASSLESRSSYNEQFF
TGCGCCAGCAGCTTGGAAAGCAGGAGCTCCTACAATGAGCAGTTCTTC
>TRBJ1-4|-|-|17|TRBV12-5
CASGFTSGVGLNEKLFF
TGTGCTAGTGGTTTCACATCCGGGGTAGGGCTGAATGAAAAACTGTTTTTT
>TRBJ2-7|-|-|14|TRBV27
CASRLRGGTYEQYF
TGTGCCAGCAGGTTGAGGGGGGGAACCTACGAGCAGTACTTC
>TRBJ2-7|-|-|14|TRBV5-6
CASSLETITDEQYF
TGTGCCAGCAGCTTAGAGACAATCACAGACGAGCAGTACTTC
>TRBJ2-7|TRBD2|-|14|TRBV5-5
CASSLTSQTWEQYF
TGTGCCAGCAGCCTGACTAGCCAAACGTGGGAGCAGTACTTC
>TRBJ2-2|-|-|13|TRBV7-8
CASSLMGGGELFF
TGTGCCAGCAGCTTAATGGGGGGCGGGGAGCTGTTTTTT
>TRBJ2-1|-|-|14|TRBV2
CASSEAGSRDEQFF
TGTGCCAGCAGTGAAGCGGGTAGCCGGGATGAGCAGTTCTTC
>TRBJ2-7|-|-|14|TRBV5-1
CASSLDPSTYEQYF
TGCGCCAGCAGCTTGGATCCCAGCACCTACGAGCAGTACTTC
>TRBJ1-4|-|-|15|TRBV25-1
CASSEWQDTNEKLFF
TGTGCCAGCAGTGAATGGCAGGACACTAATGAAAAACTGTTTTTT
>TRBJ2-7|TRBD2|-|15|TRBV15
CATSRSGEGGYEQYF
TGTGCCACCAGCAGGTCCGGGGAGGGCGGCTACGAGCAGTACTTC
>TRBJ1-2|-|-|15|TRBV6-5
CASSYSGETNYGYTF
TGTGCCAGCAGTTACTCAGGGGAAACTAACTATGGCTACACCTTC
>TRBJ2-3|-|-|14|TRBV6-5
CASTQGGVGDTQYF
TGTGCCAGCACCCAAGGAGGGGTCGGGGATACGCAGTATTTT
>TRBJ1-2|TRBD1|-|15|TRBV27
CASSLSVGGVGGYTF
TGTGCCAGCAGTCTGAGCGTAGGGGGCGTGGGTGGCTACACCTTC
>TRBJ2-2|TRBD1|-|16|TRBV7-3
CASSPTTGGGTGELFF
TGTGCCAGCAGCCCGACCACAGGGGGCGGCACCGGGGAGCTGTTTTTT
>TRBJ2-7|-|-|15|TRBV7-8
CASSLGGTISYEQYF
TGTGCCAGCAGCTTAGGAGGGACCATCTCCTACGAGCAGTACTTC
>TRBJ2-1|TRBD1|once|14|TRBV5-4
CASTLFTGGNEQFF
TGTGCCAGCACCCTCTTTACAGGGGGCAATGAGCAGTTCTTC
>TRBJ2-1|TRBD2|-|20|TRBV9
CASSVGVTSGGKSSYNEQFF
TGTGCCAGCAGCGTAGGGGTAACTAGCGGGGGAAAGAGCTCCTACAATGAGCAGTTCTTC
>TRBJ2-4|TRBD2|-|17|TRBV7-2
CASSPTPGGGTKNIQYF
TGTGCCAGCAGCCCAACTCCGGGGGGAGGAACCAAAAACATTCAGTACTTC
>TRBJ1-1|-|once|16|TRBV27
CASSLIRVSGHSEAFF
TGTGCCAGCAGTTTAATTAGGGTGTCGGGGCACTCTGAAGCTTTCTTT
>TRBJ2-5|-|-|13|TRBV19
CASALDEEETQYF
TGTGCCAGTGCCCTGGACGAAGAAGAGACCCAGTACTTC
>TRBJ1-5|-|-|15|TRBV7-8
CASSLARVSNQPQHF
TGTGCCAGCAGCTTAGCCAGGGTTAGCAATCAGCCCCAGCATTTT
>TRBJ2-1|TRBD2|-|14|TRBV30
CAYLTAGGRDEQFF
TGTGCCTACCTCACAGCGGGGGGGAGGGATGAGCAGTTCTTC
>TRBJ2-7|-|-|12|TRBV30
CAWSDTIYEQYF
TGTGCCTGGTCGGACACAATATACGAGCAGTACTTC
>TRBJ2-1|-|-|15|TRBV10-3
CAISESKNSYNEQFF
TGTGCCATCAGTGAGTCAAAGAACTCCTACAATGAGCAGTTCTTC
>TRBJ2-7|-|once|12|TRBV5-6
CASSWGSGEQYF
TGTGCCAGCAGTTGGGGGAGCGGCGAGCAGTACTTC